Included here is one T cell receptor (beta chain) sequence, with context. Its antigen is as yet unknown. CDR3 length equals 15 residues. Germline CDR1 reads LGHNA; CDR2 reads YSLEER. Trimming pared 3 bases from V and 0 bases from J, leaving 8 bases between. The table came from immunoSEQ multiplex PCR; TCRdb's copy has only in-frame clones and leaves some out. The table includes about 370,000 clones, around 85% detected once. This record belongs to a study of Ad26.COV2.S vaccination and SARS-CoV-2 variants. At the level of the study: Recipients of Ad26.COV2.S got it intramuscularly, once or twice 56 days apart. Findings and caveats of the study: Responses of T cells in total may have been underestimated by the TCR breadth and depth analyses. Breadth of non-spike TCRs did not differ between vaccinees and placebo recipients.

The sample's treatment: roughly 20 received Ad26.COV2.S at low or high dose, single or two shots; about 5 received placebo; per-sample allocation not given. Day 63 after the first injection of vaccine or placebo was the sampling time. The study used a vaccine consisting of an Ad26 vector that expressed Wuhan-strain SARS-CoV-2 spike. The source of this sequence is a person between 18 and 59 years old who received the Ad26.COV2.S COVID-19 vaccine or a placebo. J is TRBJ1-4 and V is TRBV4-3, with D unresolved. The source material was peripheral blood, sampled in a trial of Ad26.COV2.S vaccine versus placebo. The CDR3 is CASSQAHPTNEKLFF. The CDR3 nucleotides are TGCGCCAGCAGCCAGGCCCATCCAACTAATGAAAAACTGTTTTTT.